These T cell receptor beta chains were read from a single sample in a study of regulatory T cells in long-lasting Graves disease. TCRdb fed the multiplex PCR reads into MiXCR, producing one record per CDR3 protein. The sample has 440,000 or so distinct CDR3 sequences, about 15% seen once. The sample was also reused in another study, on T cells in Graves' hyperthyroidism and ophthalmopathy.

Sequenced material: peripheral blood mononuclear cells (PBMCs), taken at new diagnosis, from a patient treated with antithyroid drugs. The receptors shown here come from a woman aged 25-40 years with Graves disease. Both conserved end residues are part of each CDR3. Fields, in order: CDR3 DNA, CDR3 protein, V gene, clone size, J gene, D gene. D genes are given only for firm matches. Size values are once, few and many counts, or a class for expanded clones, and some rows have none.

CDR3 DNA: TGTGCCAGCATTTCATTACGTGAGCAGTTCTTC; CDR3 protein: CASISLREQFF; V gene: TRBV6-1; clone size: .; J gene: TRBJ2-1; D gene: .
CDR3 DNA: TGTGCCAGCAGTTTTGACAGGGGGCGGTTGGAGACCCAGTACTTC; CDR3 protein: CASSFDRGRLETQYF; V gene: TRBV12-3/TRBV12-4; clone size: .; J gene: TRBJ2-5; D gene: TRBD1
CDR3 DNA: TGTGCCAGCAGTTCTACACCCTCCGGGGCATACGAGCAGTACTTC; CDR3 protein: CASSSTPSGAYEQYF; V gene: TRBV2; clone size: many; J gene: TRBJ2-7; D gene: .
CDR3 DNA: TGCAGCGTTGAGACCCCGGGAGTGGAGACCCAGTACTTC; CDR3 protein: CSVETPGVETQYF; V gene: TRBV29-1; clone size: few; J gene: TRBJ2-5; D gene: .
CDR3 DNA: TGTGCCAGCTCACCACCGGTCCTCCGCCGAACCGGGGAGCTGTTTTTT; CDR3 protein: CASSPPVLRRTGELFF; V gene: TRBV18; clone size: many; J gene: TRBJ2-2; D gene: .
CDR3 DNA: TGTGCCAGCAGTTCTAGACGGACAGATACGCAGTATTTT; CDR3 protein: CASSSRRTDTQYF; V gene: TRBV11-2; clone size: many; J gene: TRBJ2-3; D gene: .
CDR3 DNA: TGCGCCAGCAGCCAAGAAGTCCTAGCGCCAGATACGCAGTATTTT; CDR3 protein: CASSQEVLAPDTQYF; V gene: TRBV4-1; clone size: few; J gene: TRBJ2-3; D gene: .
CDR3 DNA: TGTGCCAGCAGCTTGATGCAGTTCTCCATCTACGAGCAGTACTTC; CDR3 protein: CASSLMQFSIYEQYF; V gene: TRBV11-2; clone size: many; J gene: TRBJ2-7; D gene: .
CDR3 DNA: TGCGCCAGCAGCTTAGGACCTCTTTGGGATACGCAGTATTTT; CDR3 protein: CASSLGPLWDTQYF; V gene: TRBV5-1; clone size: many; J gene: TRBJ2-3; D gene: .
CDR3 DNA: TGTGCCAGCAGCATCAGCACGAGACTGAGCACAGATACGCAGTATTTT; CDR3 protein: CASSISTRLSTDTQYF; V gene: TRBV9; clone size: .; J gene: TRBJ2-3; D gene: .
CDR3 DNA: TGTGCCAGCAGCGCGGTGGGTGACCGAGGGGCCACAGATACGCAGTATTTT; CDR3 protein: CASSAVGDRGATDTQYF; V gene: TRBV13; clone size: many; J gene: TRBJ2-3; D gene: .
CDR3 DNA: TGTGCCAGCAGCTTAGAGGGGATACAAGAGACCCAGTACTTC; CDR3 protein: CASSLEGIQETQYF; V gene: TRBV7-6; clone size: many; J gene: TRBJ2-5; D gene: .
CDR3 DNA: TGTGCCAGCAGCCGCGGGTCCGATGAGCAGTTCTTC; CDR3 protein: CASSRGSDEQFF; V gene: TRBV7-3; clone size: many; J gene: TRBJ2-1; D gene: .
CDR3 DNA: TGTGCCAGCAGCTTAATGGGCGCAGGCTTGAACACTGAAGCTTTCTTT; CDR3 protein: CASSLMGAGLNTEAFF; V gene: TRBV11-2; clone size: .; J gene: TRBJ1-1; D gene: .
CDR3 DNA: TGTGCCAGCGGAGAAGGTTTTAACTATGGCTACACCTTC; CDR3 protein: CASGEGFNYGYTF; V gene: TRBV9; clone size: .; J gene: TRBJ1-2; D gene: .
CDR3 DNA: TGCGCCAGCAGCTTGGCCGTGGGGGCCAAAAACATTCAGTACTTC; CDR3 protein: CASSLAVGAKNIQYF; V gene: TRBV5-1; clone size: many; J gene: TRBJ2-4; D gene: .
CDR3 DNA: TGTGCCAGCAGTGAAGCCCCCGGCTCCTACGAGCAGTACTTC; CDR3 protein: CASSEAPGSYEQYF; V gene: TRBV2; clone size: many; J gene: TRBJ2-7; D gene: .
CDR3 DNA: TGTGCCACCGGAGGGGAGGGCGTCTATGAGCAGTTCTTC; CDR3 protein: CATGGEGVYEQFF; V gene: TRBV3-1; clone size: many; J gene: TRBJ2-1; D gene: TRBD2
CDR3 DNA: TGTGCCAGTAGTATTCAGGGACAGCTAAACTATGGCTACACCTTC; CDR3 protein: CASSIQGQLNYGYTF; V gene: TRBV19; clone size: .; J gene: TRBJ1-2; D gene: TRBD1
CDR3 DNA: TGTGCCAGCAGTGTGGTCGGGGGGACAGGGCCAAACACCGGGGAGCTGTTTTTT; CDR3 protein: CASSVVGGTGPNTGELFF; V gene: TRBV6-1; clone size: .; J gene: TRBJ2-2; D gene: TRBD1
CDR3 DNA: TGTGCCAGCACGGGGACTAGCACTTACAATGAGCAGTTCTTC; CDR3 protein: CASTGTSTYNEQFF; V gene: TRBV3-1; clone size: few; J gene: TRBJ2-1; D gene: TRBD2
CDR3 DNA: TGTGCCAGCAGCCAAGGACTCCTGCATGAGCAGTTCTTC; CDR3 protein: CASSQGLLHEQFF; V gene: TRBV7-9; clone size: many; J gene: TRBJ2-1; D gene: .
CDR3 DNA: TGTGCCAGCAGAGATCTGGTCCTTAACTATGGCTACACCTTC; CDR3 protein: CASRDLVLNYGYTF; V gene: TRBV6-1; clone size: once; J gene: TRBJ1-2; D gene: .
CDR3 DNA: TGTGCCAGCAGCTTAGACTGGGGGTCAGGCCACGAGCAGTACTTC; CDR3 protein: CASSLDWGSGHEQYF; V gene: TRBV11-2; clone size: .; J gene: TRBJ2-7; D gene: .
CDR3 DNA: TGTGCCAGCTCACCCACAGGATTCGATCAGCCCCAGCATTTT; CDR3 protein: CASSPTGFDQPQHF; V gene: TRBV18; clone size: many; J gene: TRBJ1-5; D gene: .
CDR3 DNA: TGTGCCAGCAGTTACAATCCGGCTAACTATGGCTACACCTTC; CDR3 protein: CASSYNPANYGYTF; V gene: TRBV6-2/TRBV6-3; clone size: few; J gene: TRBJ1-2; D gene: .
CDR3 DNA: TGTGCCAGCAGCGTGGGACAGGGCCGTGGGTCCTACGAGCAGTACTTC; CDR3 protein: CASSVGQGRGSYEQYF; V gene: TRBV9; clone size: many; J gene: TRBJ2-7; D gene: TRBD1
CDR3 DNA: TGTGCCAGCACCAACCTTGGGGAGGGCGAGTACGAGCAGTACTTC; CDR3 protein: CASTNLGEGEYEQYF; V gene: TRBV7-2; clone size: .; J gene: TRBJ2-7; D gene: TRBD2
CDR3 DNA: TGTGCCAGCAGTTTCGGACTCGCCTCAGATACGCAGTATTTT; CDR3 protein: CASSFGLASDTQYF; V gene: TRBV12-3/TRBV12-4; clone size: many; J gene: TRBJ2-3; D gene: .
CDR3 DNA: TGTGCCAGCAGCTTGGAGCGGGAGTGGTCCATATATTTT; CDR3 protein: CASSLEREWSIYF; V gene: TRBV5-6; clone size: few; J gene: TRBJ1-3; D gene: .
CDR3 DNA: TGTGCCAGCAGCTCTTCCCCAGGCGTGTACACTGAAGCTTTCTTT; CDR3 protein: CASSSSPGVYTEAFF; V gene: TRBV6-1; clone size: many; J gene: TRBJ1-1; D gene: .
CDR3 DNA: TGTGCCAGCAGCTTATCGGGCCCGCTACCGGAGACCCAGTACTTC; CDR3 protein: CASSLSGPLPETQYF; V gene: TRBV7-8; clone size: .; J gene: TRBJ2-5; D gene: .
CDR3 DNA: TGCGCCAGCTCCCGGGCAGGGAACAATGAGCAGTTCTTC; CDR3 protein: CASSRAGNNEQFF; V gene: TRBV5-1; clone size: many; J gene: TRBJ2-1; D gene: .
CDR3 DNA: TGTGCCAGCTCCGGGACTAGCGGGATTAAAGATACGCAGTATTTT; CDR3 protein: CASSGTSGIKDTQYF; V gene: TRBV9; clone size: .; J gene: TRBJ2-3; D gene: TRBD2
CDR3 DNA: TGTGCCAGCAGCTTGCCCGGGGGCGATGGAAACACCATATATTTT; CDR3 protein: CASSLPGGDGNTIYF; V gene: TRBV5-6; clone size: .; J gene: TRBJ1-3; D gene: .
CDR3 DNA: TGTGCCAGCACCTTAGCGGGCGGGAAATACAATGAGCAGTTCTTC; CDR3 protein: CASTLAGGKYNEQFF; V gene: TRBV6-2/TRBV6-3; clone size: .; J gene: TRBJ2-1; D gene: TRBD2
CDR3 DNA: TGTGCCAGCAAACCCTTCGTGGGGGGCACTGAAGCTTTCTTT; CDR3 protein: CASKPFVGGTEAFF; V gene: TRBV6-1; clone size: .; J gene: TRBJ1-1; D gene: .
CDR3 DNA: TGTGCCAGCAGCCGGGCGAGGGACGAGCAGTACTTC; CDR3 protein: CASSRARDEQYF; V gene: TRBV5-6; clone size: .; J gene: TRBJ2-7; D gene: .
CDR3 DNA: TGTGCCACCAGCAAGTACAGGGAAGTTTCACCCCTCCACTTT; CDR3 protein: CATSKYREVSPLHF; V gene: TRBV15; clone size: .; J gene: TRBJ1-6; D gene: .
CDR3 DNA: TGTGCCACTGGGAAAGGTTCAGTAGTATATGAGCAGTTCTTC; CDR3 protein: CATGKGSVVYEQFF; V gene: TRBV28; clone size: many; J gene: TRBJ2-1; D gene: .
CDR3 DNA: TGTGCCAGCAGTCCCTATGACAGGGGCAATCAGCCCCAGCATTTT; CDR3 protein: CASSPYDRGNQPQHF; V gene: TRBV27; clone size: .; J gene: TRBJ1-5; D gene: TRBD1
CDR3 DNA: TGCAGTGCTAGAGATGTCGCTCCACCCCTCCACTTT; CDR3 protein: CSARDVAPPLHF; V gene: TRBV20-1; clone size: many; J gene: TRBJ1-6; D gene: .
CDR3 DNA: TGTGCCAGCAGTAGGAGCGGGAGCGGCGAGCAGTACTTC; CDR3 protein: CASSRSGSGEQYF; V gene: TRBV28; clone size: many; J gene: TRBJ2-7; D gene: TRBD2
CDR3 DNA: TGTGCCAGCAGCACACTAGCGGGAGGGCACGGGGAGCTGTTTTTT; CDR3 protein: CASSTLAGGHGELFF; V gene: TRBV6-1; clone size: many; J gene: TRBJ2-2; D gene: TRBD2
CDR3 DNA: TGTGCCAGCAGTTTTGCGACTAGCGGGAAATTTTACTACAATGAGCAGTTCTTC; CDR3 protein: CASSFATSGKFYYNEQFF; V gene: TRBV12-3/TRBV12-4; clone size: many; J gene: TRBJ2-1; D gene: TRBD2
CDR3 DNA: TGTGCCAGCAGCCCCTGGGGGGTAGGGGATCAGCCCCAGCATTTT; CDR3 protein: CASSPWGVGDQPQHF; V gene: TRBV7-9; clone size: .; J gene: TRBJ1-5; D gene: .